The clone carrying this T cell receptor beta chain was observed a few times. Its antigen is still unknown. Germline V CDR1 and CDR2: SQVTM, ANQGSEA. The CDR3 covers 12 residues. Together with a sample-barcoded 5' primer, a J-beta primer mix was included in a second PCR lasting roughly 6 to 12 cycles. TCRdb called the 5' RACE reads again in MiXCR, with one record for every CDR3 protein. The sample lists more than 550,000 distinct CDR3 sequences, about 20% occurring once. The data were obtained in a study of blood T cells in healthy people across ages. Findings and caveats of the study: Estimates based on one million T cells were treated as lower bounds.

The receptor was isolated from a man in his sixties or seventies in good health. The chain combines TRBV29-1 with TRBJ2-5; D is perhaps TRBD1 (5 bases). The J call may be incorrect, as the DNA end agrees better with TRBJ2-7. Sequencing input: blood. CDR3 region: CSVDHGQGEQYF. The CDR3 DNA reads TGCAGCGTTGATCACGGTCAGGGCGAGCAGTACTTC.